This TCR beta chain stems from a study of cytomegalovirus exposure and HLA in healthy donors. Remarks on this clone: The antigen remains undetermined.

Only in-frame clones appear in the TCRdb table, and some are missing; sequencing was by immunoSEQ multiplex PCR. The table shows about 120,000 clones, with more than 70% occurring only once. The CDR3 sequence is 13 residues long. Trimming took off 7 bases at V and 1 base at J, with 13 bases between the two ends. Germline lookup yields CDR1 SQVTM and CDR2 ANQGSEA. Study results and limitations: TCR sequences were mostly rare, though some public TCRs occurred in many donors.

The clonotype comes from a woman in her 30s in good health and CMV-seronegative. The chain couples TRBV29-1 to TRBJ1-2, with a tentative D call TRBD1 (5 bases). The specimen sequenced was PBMCs. CDR3 DNA sequence: TGCAGCGCCCAGGACATTCTTAACTATGGCTACACCTTC. It translates to CSAQDILNYGYTF.